Listed below are T cell receptor beta chains from one sample, sequenced in a study of lymphopenia after photon versus proton radiotherapy. This table comes from immunoSEQ multiplex PCR, and its TCRdb copy is limited to in-frame clones, with some not included. The table records tens of thousands of clones, 84% of them present only once. The sample in question was peripheral blood, obtained from a patient treated with proton-based radiotherapy. These receptors all come from a woman in her seventies with pancreatic cancer. Each CDR3 is given with its conserved first and last residue. A D gene is named only where the DNA matches it firmly. Clone size, where shown, is once, few, many, or a class for clones that have expanded.

CDR3 protein | CDR3 DNA | V gene | clone size | D gene | J gene | CDR3 length
CASSLDSGEQETQYF | TGCGCCAGCAGCTTGGATAGCGGAGAACAAGAGACCCAGTACTTC | TRBV5-1 | few | - | TRBJ2-5 | 15
CASSRTTLTMNTGELFF | TGCGCCAGCAGCCGAACCACTTTAACCATGAACACCGGGGAGCTGTTTTTT | TRBV4-1 | few | - | TRBJ2-2 | 17
CASSRPDGPSPNGYTF | TGTGCCAGCAGCCGGCCCGATGGACCGTCACCAAATGGCTACACCTTC | TRBV7-9 | - | - | TRBJ1-2 | 16
CASSPGEGRSNQPQHF | TGTGCCAGCTCACCGGGAGAAGGCAGAAGCAATCAGCCCCAGCATTTT | TRBV18 | - | - | TRBJ1-5 | 16
CASSRGRQWSSYEQYF | TGTGCCAGCAGTCGAGGGAGACAGTGGAGCTCCTACGAGCAGTACTTC | TRBV28 | - | - | TRBJ2-7 | 16
CASSAGTGNTGELFF | TGTGCCAGCAGCGCCGGGACAGGTAACACCGGGGAGCTGTTTTTT | TRBV5-4 | - | TRBD1 | TRBJ2-2 | 15
CASSPGSGEPQHF | TGCGCCAGCAGCCCGGGTTCCGGGGAGCCCCAGCATTTT | TRBV5-1 | - | - | TRBJ1-5 | 13
CASSRTARTTNEKLFF | TGTGCCAGCAGTCGGACGGCGCGTACAACTAATGAAAAACTGTTTTTT | TRBV6-6 | - | - | TRBJ1-4 | 16
CASSFGVGELFF | TGTGCCAGCAGTTTCGGGGTCGGGGAGCTGTTTTTT | TRBV27 | once | - | TRBJ2-2 | 12
CASSLALAGGEQYF | TGTGCCAGCAGCTTAGCGCTAGCGGGAGGCGAGCAGTACTTC | TRBV7-2 | - | TRBD2 | TRBJ2-7 | 14
CASSTRTVWTEAFF | TGTGCCAGTAGTACGAGGACAGTTTGGACTGAAGCTTTCTTT | TRBV19 | few | - | TRBJ1-1 | 14
CASRGFDEQYF | TGTGCCAGCAGGGGCTTCGACGAGCAGTACTTC | TRBV7-6 | - | - | TRBJ2-7 | 11
CASSVEGDSYNEQFF | TGTGCCAGCAGCGTAGAGGGGGACTCCTACAATGAGCAGTTCTTC | TRBV9 | - | - | TRBJ2-1 | 15
CASRDNEQFF | TGTGCCAGCAGGGACAATGAGCAGTTCTTC | TRBV6-6 | - | - | TRBJ2-1 | 10
CASSPFAGRDGYEQYF | TGTGCCAGCAGTCCCTTCGCCGGGAGGGACGGGTACGAGCAGTACTTC | TRBV27 | medium-sized | TRBD2 | TRBJ2-7 | 16
CASSLLPNGNTIYF | TGTGCCAGCAGTTTATTACCGAACGGGAACACCATATATTTT | TRBV27 | - | - | TRBJ1-3 | 14